These 30 T cell receptor beta chains were all obtained from the same sample, sequenced in a study of control samples from healthy donors and cancer patients. The data were produced by immunoSEQ multiplex PCR, yet TCRdb's version contains in-frame clones alone and is incomplete. Of about 100,000 clones in the sample, more than 85% were seen once. The sequenced sample was blood. The receptor source for this set is a man between 25 and 39 years old in good health.

V is TRBV30 and J is TRBJ1-1, with D possibly matching TRBD1 (5 bases). V lost 0 bases, J lost 3 bases, and 11 bases lay in between. Germline V gene data show CDR1 as GTSNPN and CDR2 as SVGIG (reference sequence). The CDR3 is 14 amino acids. The CDR3 region has the DNA TGTGCCTGGAGTGTACGGTCAGGGTACACTGAAGCTTTCTTT. Residues: CAWSVRSGYTEAFF.

The chain recombines TRBV2 with TRBJ1-1; the D gene is possibly TRBD1 (5 bases). Between the trimmed V and J ends, which lost 8 bases and 3 bases, there was a span of 16 bases. The CDR3 spans 14 residues. Germline V CDR1 and CDR2: SNHLY, FYNNEI. This CDR3 reads CASWIITGDTEAFF. The CDR3 region has the DNA TGTGCCAGCTGGATTATTACGGGGGACACTGAAGCTTTCTTT.

J is TRBJ2-1 and V is TRBV19, with 8 positions matching TRBD2. Germline V gene sequence: CDR1 LNHDA, CDR2 SQIVND (reference sequence). The CDR3 totals 20 residues. The V and J ends lost 5 bases and 0 bases, in that order; junction bases with no gene match: 18. For the CDR3, the DNA is TGTGCCAGTAGTCCCAGCCGACGGGGGGGTACACCCAGCTCCTACAATGAGCAGTTCTTC. This translates into CASSPSRRGGTPSSYNEQFF.

The rearrangement uses TRBV5-8 and TRBJ2-3, with 9 bases aligning to TRBD2. Per the germline V gene, CDR1 is SGHTS and CDR2 is YDEGEE. Trimming took 3 bases from V and 5 from J; bases not matched to a gene: 10. This CDR3 is 16 amino acids long. The CDR3 protein is CASSSDSGSIEDTQYF. CDR3 nucleotides: TGTGCCAGCAGCTCGGATAGCGGGAGTATTGAAGATACGCAGTATTTT.

J is TRBJ1-1 and V is TRBV27, with TRBD1 as a possible D gene (6 bases). V dropped 6 bases and J dropped 4 bases, with 15 bases sitting between them. The CDR3 totals 14 residues. Germline-derived CDR1 and CDR2 are MNHEY and SMNVEV (reference sequence). CDR3: CASSSQIRGTEAFF. The CDR3 DNA is TGTGCCAGCAGCTCTCAGATCAGGGGCACTGAAGCTTTCTTT.

The gene calls are TRBV28 and TRBJ1-3; TRBD1 is a possible D gene (5 bases). Germline V gives CDR1 MDHEN, CDR2 SYDVKM. The CDR3 is 15 amino acids. Trimming took off 3 bases at V and 0 bases at J, with 9 bases between the two ends. CDR3 DNA: TGTGCCAGCAGTTTGTGGGGGACCTCTGGAAACACCATATATTTT. Protein sequence: CASSLWGTSGNTIYF.

This chain uses TRBV4-1 with TRBJ1-5; D may be TRBD1 (6 bases). CDR1 is MGHRA and CDR2 is YSYEKL in the germline V gene. V lost 0 bases and J lost 7, with 13 bases in between. This CDR3 has 15 amino acids. The CDR3 DNA reads TGCGCCAGCAGCCAAGATTCAGGGGCTGGGCAGCCCCAGCATTTT. Protein: CASSQDSGAGQPQHF.

The chain has TRBV7-9 and TRBJ1-1, with 9 bases that match TRBD1. Germline V gene sequence: CDR1 SEHNR, CDR2 FQNEAQ (reference sequence). The CDR3 length is 14 residues. Losses at the gene ends were 4 bases for V and 4 bases for J; bases not matched to a gene: 4. The CDR3 region has the DNA TGTGCCAGCAGCTGGACAGGGGAAGGCACTGAAGCTTTCTTT. It yields the protein CASSWTGEGTEAFF.

The chain joins TRBV19 to TRBJ2-1, with 11 nucleotides matching TRBD2. The CDR3 contains 14 residues. Per the germline V gene, CDR1 is LNHDA and CDR2 is SQIVND (reference sequence). V lost 7 bases, J lost 3 bases, and 2 bases stayed unmatched. The CDR3: CASKTSGIYNEQFF. The CDR3 nucleotides read TGTGCCAGTAAGACTAGCGGGATCTACAATGAGCAGTTCTTC.

This clone was seen once. The J gene is TRBJ1-2, the V gene TRBV6-5; the match to TRBD1 covers 7 bases. Germline V gene lookup returns CDR1 MNHEY and CDR2 SVGAGI. V lost 7 bases to trimming and J lost 7 bases; unmatched junction nucleotides: 9. The CDR3 is made up of 13 amino acids. This chain's CDR3 is CASNPGGRSGYTF. Written as DNA, the CDR3 is TGTGCCAGCAACCCAGGGGGTCGGAGTGGCTACACCTTC.

V gene TRBV5-8 combines with J gene TRBJ2-5, with D uncertain. Germline-derived CDR1 and CDR2 are SGHTS and YDEGEE. Trimming pared 0 bases from V and 4 bases from J, leaving 10 bases between. This CDR3 has 14 residues. CDR3 coding DNA: TGTGCCAGCAGCTTGGGAAGCTATCGAGAGACCCAGTACTTC. This translates into CASSLGSYRETQYF.

This chain uses TRBV11-1 with TRBJ1-1; D is unresolved. Germline assignment: CDR1 SGHAT and CDR2 FQDESV (reference sequence). V lost 7 bases and J lost 1, with 16 bases in between. This CDR3 has 15 residues. CDR3 sequence reads: CASTLTRKANTEAFF. CDR3 sequence (DNA): TGTGCCAGCACCCTTACGCGGAAGGCGAACACTGAAGCTTTCTTT.

The chain recombines TRBV5-4 with TRBJ2-7, with TRBD1 matching over 10 bases. Germline V gene data show CDR1 as SGHNT and CDR2 as YYREEE (reference sequence). The CDR3 spans 15 residues. With V trimmed by 1 base and J by 6 bases, 7 bases remained unmatched. The CDR3: CASSLPGQGKSEQYF. For the CDR3, the DNA is TGTGCCAGCAGCTTGCCGGGACAGGGGAAGAGCGAGCAGTACTTC.

This chain links TRBV24-1 with TRBJ2-1; 14 nucleotides align to TRBD2. Germline V gene data show CDR1 as KGHDR and CDR2 as SFDVKD. The CDR3 sequence is 16 residues long. V lost 12 bases to trimming and J lost 4 bases; unmatched junction nucleotides: 10. CDR3 DNA sequence: TGTGCCTCAGGGACTAGCGGGAGTTCGGGGTACAATGAGCAGTTCTTC. Its translation: CASGTSGSSGYNEQFF.

The V gene is TRBV3-1 (or the pseudogene TRBV3-2), the J gene TRBJ2-4; D may be TRBD2 (5 bases). From germline, CDR1 is LGHDT and CDR2 YNNKEL (reference sequence). The germline V and J ends were trimmed by 0 bases and 7 bases, with 10 bases remaining between them. CDR3 length: 14 amino acids. The CDR3 region is CASSQDARANIQYF. The CDR3 nucleotides are TGTGCCAGCAGCCAAGATGCGCGGGCTAACATTCAGTACTTC.

CDR3 region: CASSSSGTGSYEQYF. Written as DNA, the CDR3 is TGTGCCAGCAGTTCATCCGGGACAGGCTCCTACGAGCAGTACTTC. V is TRBV28 and J is TRBJ2-7; 8 nucleotides match TRBD1. There are 15 residues in the CDR3. CDR1 and CDR2 from the germline V gene are MDHEN and SYDVKM. Trimming took 4 bases from V and 0 from J; bases not matched to a gene: 5.

The chain links TRBV18 to TRBJ1-1; D is unclear. V shed 3 bases and J shed 2 bases, with 13 bases lying between them. CDR1 and CDR2 from the germline V gene are KGHSH and LQKENI. The CDR3 is 15 amino acids. The CDR3 DNA is TGTGCCAGCTCACCTGGAGCAGGAAAAAACACTGAAGCTTTCTTT. Its protein is CASSPGAGKNTEAFF.

The chain recombines TRBV2 with TRBJ2-1; 10 nucleotides match TRBD2. CDR3 size: 16 residues. CDR1 is SNHLY, CDR2 FYNNEI, per germline. Trimming removed 3 bases from V and 3 bases from J; junction bases left unmatched: 5. The CDR3, as DNA: TGTGCCAGCAGTGATGCAGGACTAGCGGACTACAATGAGCAGTTCTTC. It is translated as CASSDAGLADYNEQFF.

This clone was recorded many times. The J gene is TRBJ2-7, the V gene TRBV4-2; D is ambiguous. The V end was cut by 1 base, the J end by 6 bases, with 13 bases between. Germline lookup yields CDR1 LGHNA and CDR2 YNFKEQ. The CDR3 has 14 amino acids. The CDR3 here is CASSQGQLSTEQYF. The CDR3 nucleotides are TGTGCCAGCAGCCAAGGGCAATTATCGACCGAGCAGTACTTC.

The chain combines TRBV24-1 with TRBJ2-5; 9 bases match TRBD1. CDR1 and CDR2 (germline): KGHDR, SFDVKD. CDR3 size: 14 residues. Trimming removed 4 bases from V and 4 bases from J; junction bases left unmatched: 3. CDR3 bases: TGTGCCACCAGTGACCGACAGGGGGGAGAGACCCAGTACTTC. It codes for CATSDRQGGETQYF.

The chain uses TRBV9 and TRBJ2-3; possibly TRBD1 or TRBD2 for D (5 bases each). Germline V gives CDR1 SGDLS, CDR2 YYNGEE. The CDR3 covers 16 residues. Trimming cost V 0 bases and J 3 bases, with 14 bases left between them. The CDR3, as DNA: TGTGCCAGCAGCGTAGTTGGTATGGGGGAGACAGATACGCAGTATTTT. Amino acids: CASSVVGMGETDTQYF. The full variable domain, completed using reference TRBV9 and TRBJ2-3, is DSGVTQTPKHLITATGQRVTLRCSPRSGDLSVYWYQQSLDQGLQFLIQYYNGEERAKGNILERFSAQQFPDLHSELNLSSLELGDSALYFCASSVVGMGETDTQYFGPGTRLTVL.

The V call is TRBV6-1, the J call TRBJ2-1, with TRBD1 matching 7 bases. With V trimmed by 1 base and J by 0 bases, 0 bases remained unmatched. Germline V gene data show CDR1 as MNHNS and CDR2 as SASEGT. This CDR3 contains 15 residues. The CDR3 DNA reads as TGTGCCAGCAGTGAAGACAGGGGCTCCTACAATGAGCAGTTCTTC. This sequence encodes CASSEDRGSYNEQFF.

The chain combines TRBV21-1 with TRBJ2-1; TRBD2, the table's D call, lacks a check against the DNA. TRBV21-1 is designated a pseudogene. The CDR3 spans 17 residues. This CDR3 reads CASSKDRNGVSYNEQFF. CDR3 bases: TGTGCCAGCAGCAAAGACCGTAACGGAGTCTCCTACAATGAGCAGTTCTTC.

The chain recombines TRBV6-6 with TRBJ1-2; 7 nucleotides line up with TRBD1. The CDR3 sequence is 12 residues long. Germline CDR1 reads MNHNY; CDR2 reads SVGAGI (reference sequence). V was pared by 6 bases and J by 8 bases, with 6 bases of the junction left unmatched. The CDR3 loop reads CASSGTDRGYTF. The CDR3 nucleotides are TGTGCCAGCAGCGGGACAGATCGCGGCTACACCTTC.

This chain connects TRBV29-1 to TRBJ2-1; the D gene is possibly TRBD1 (5 bases). The CDR3 spans 13 residues. The V and J ends lost 4 bases and 6 bases respectively, with 13 bases between them. From germline, CDR1 is SQVTM and CDR2 ANQGSEA. CDR3 residues: CSVGRVARNEQFF. For the CDR3, the DNA is TGCAGCGTTGGCAGGGTAGCCCGCAATGAGCAGTTCTTC.

The chain couples TRBV27 to TRBJ1-5, with 10 bases aligning to TRBD1. V trimming: 3 bases; J trimming: 5 bases; junction bases outside the gene matches: 7. The CDR3 loop spans 16 amino acids. CDR1 and CDR2 (germline): MNHEY, SMNVEV (reference sequence). The CDR3 here is CASSFRRDRGDQPQHF. The CDR3 DNA reads as TGTGCCAGCAGTTTCCGCCGGGACAGGGGAGATCAGCCCCAGCATTTT.

The V and J genes are TRBV28 and TRBJ1-5; D gene unclear. Looked up from germline, CDR1 is MDHEN and CDR2 is SYDVKM. CDR3 length equals 12 residues. V was pared by 1 base and J by 9 bases, with 7 bases between. CDR3 sequence (DNA): TGTGCCAGCAGTTTATCGGCCGGGCCCCAGCATTTT. It specifies CASSLSAGPQHF.

The CDR3 protein is CASSLGSTDTQYF. The CDR3 DNA reads as TGTGCCAGCAGCTTGGGGTCCACAGATACGCAGTATTTT. The chain recombines TRBV5-6 with TRBJ2-3, with D unclear. The length of the CDR3 is 13 residues. V lost 0 bases, J lost 2 bases, and 4 bases lay in between. The germline gives CDR1 SGHDT, CDR2 YYEEEE.

This clone was observed once. The chain uses TRBV7-2 and TRBJ2-7, with 10 positions matching TRBD1. The CDR3 covers 18 residues. After removal of 5 bases from V and 6 bases from J, the junction contained 19 bases not matched to a gene. CDR1 is SGHTA, CDR2 FQGNSA, per germline. For the CDR3, the DNA is TGTGCCAGCAGCCTCTACCCCCACGACCAAAGGACAGGGGGCGAGCAGTACTTC. This translates into CASSLYPHDQRTGGEQYF.

The table lists this clone with a count of one. This sequence joins TRBV5-4 and TRBJ2-1; D gene unclear. Trimming took 4 bases from V and 9 from J, leaving 11 bases between them. Germline V CDR1 and CDR2: SGHNT, YYREEE (reference sequence). The CDR3 is made up of 12 amino acids. Here the CDR3 DNA reads TGTGCCAGCAGCCTAGGTTCCGGTGAGCAGTTCTTC. Encoded protein: CASSLGSGEQFF.